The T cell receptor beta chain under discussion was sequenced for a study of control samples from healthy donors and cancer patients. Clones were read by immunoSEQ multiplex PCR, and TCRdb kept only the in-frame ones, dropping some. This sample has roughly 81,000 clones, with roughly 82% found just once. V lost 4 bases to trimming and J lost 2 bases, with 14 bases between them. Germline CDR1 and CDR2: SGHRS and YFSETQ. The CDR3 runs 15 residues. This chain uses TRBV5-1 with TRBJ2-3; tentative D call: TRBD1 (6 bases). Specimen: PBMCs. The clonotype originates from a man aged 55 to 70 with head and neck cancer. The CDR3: CASSLALGATDTQYF. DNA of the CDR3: TGCGCCAGCAGCCTGGCGTTGGGGGCCACAGATACGCAGTATTTT.